The 23 T cell receptor beta chains presented below share a single source sample, sequenced in a study of cytomegalovirus exposure and HLA in healthy donors. This PCR relied on a set of 60 Vbeta primers and 13 Jbeta primers. Measured with immunoSEQ multiplex PCR; TCRdb has only the in-frame clones, and not every one. This sample yields 150,000 or so clones, of which about 83% are seen a single time; around an eighth belongs to the top ten. The sequenced material came from PBMCs. Source of these receptors: a man in his forties in good health and CMV-seropositive.

J is TRBJ2-5 and V is TRBV19; D is possibly TRBD1 (6 bases). The CDR3 covers 14 residues. From germline, CDR1 is LNHDA and CDR2 SQIVND (reference sequence). V dropped 4 bases and J dropped 5 bases, with 14 bases sitting between them. CDR3 sequence: CASSTLGQSETQYF. Here the CDR3 DNA reads TGTGCCAGTAGTACCTTAGGACAGTCCGAGACCCAGTACTTC.

V is TRBV15 and J is TRBJ2-5; TRBD1 is a possible D gene (6 bases). Trimming took off 1 base at V and 5 bases at J, with 20 bases between the two ends. The CDR3 has 17 residues. CDR1 is LNHNV and CDR2 is YYDKDF in the germline V gene (reference sequence). This CDR3 is CATSRGSSQPGVETQYF. CDR3 DNA sequence: TGTGCCACCAGCAGAGGGTCTTCCCAGCCAGGGGTGGAGACCCAGTACTTC.

This clone was detected a few times. This chain uses TRBV4-3 with TRBJ2-1, with TRBD2 matching over 9 bases. This CDR3 is built from 16 residues. With 5 bases clipped from V and 6 bases from J, the junction kept 11 bases outside the gene matches. Germline CDR1 reads LGHNA; CDR2 reads YSLEER. As DNA, the CDR3 is TGCGCCAGCAGCTCCCAACCGGGACTAGCAGCCAATGAGCAGTTCTTC. Its translation is CASSSQPGLAANEQFF.

Of note for this clone: Other DNA variants within this sample encode the same CDR3. The chain uses TRBV5-1 and TRBJ2-5, with 11 bases fitting TRBD1. Germline-derived CDR1 and CDR2 are SGHRS and YFSETQ. The V and J ends lost 0 bases and 5 bases, in that order; junction bases with no gene match: 3. CDR3 length: 15 amino acids. Here the CDR3 DNA reads TGCGCCAGCAGCTTGGGGACAGGGGGCCGGGAGACCCAGTACTTC. As protein: CASSLGTGGRETQYF. The full variable domain, its missing parts supplied by reference TRBV5-1 and TRBJ2-5, is KAGVTQTPRYLIKTRGQQVTLSCSPISGHRSVSWYQQTPGQGLQFLFEYFSETQRNKGNFPGRFSGRQFSNSRSEMNVSTLELGDSALYLCASSLGTGGRETQYFGPGTRLLVL.

The chain employs TRBV18 and TRBJ2-2; 8 bases are a match to TRBD1. There are 15 residues in the CDR3. V was pared by 4 bases and J by 6 bases, with 7 bases of the junction left unmatched. Germline CDR1 and CDR2: KGHSH and LQKENI. The CDR3, as DNA: TGTGCCAGCTCACTTGGACAGGGAGCTTCCGGGGAGCTGTTTTTT. This translates into CASSLGQGASGELFF. The variable domain in full, with the rest retrieved from reference TRBV18 and TRBJ2-2, is NAGVMQNPRHLVRRRGQEARLRCSPMKGHSHVYWYRQLPEEGLKFMVYLQKENIIDESGMPKERFSAEFPKEGPSILRIQQVVRGDSAAYFCASSLGQGASGELFFGEGSRLTVL.

V and J are TRBV7-3 and TRBJ2-2; no reliable D call. Trimming left V 7 bases short and J 0 bases short, with 3 bases between. The CDR3 has 12 residues. The V gene's germline CDR1 is SGHTA and CDR2 FQGTGA. CDR3 coding DNA: TGTGCCAGCACAGCGAACACCGGGGAGCTGTTTTTT. Translation gives CASTANTGELFF.

The chain recombines TRBV4-2 with TRBJ2-3; weak D call: TRBD1 (5 bases). The CDR3 spans 14 residues. Germline lookup yields CDR1 LGHNA and CDR2 YNFKEQ. Trimming took off 3 bases at V and 1 base at J, with 8 bases between the two ends. The CDR3 reads CASSQTARTDTQYF. CDR3 coding DNA: TGTGCCAGCAGCCAGACAGCCCGCACAGATACGCAGTATTTT.

The chain employs TRBV29-1 and TRBJ2-1; 9 bases match TRBD1. Germline V lookup: CDR1 SQVTM, CDR2 ANQGSEA. This CDR3 is 14 amino acids long. Trimming took 7 bases from V and 6 from J; bases not matched to a gene: 10. In DNA form, the CDR3 reads TGCAGCGCAAGCCCGACAGGGGGTGGCAATGAGCAGTTCTTC. Protein sequence: CSASPTGGGNEQFF.

V is TRBV29-1 and J is TRBJ1-2, with 8 positions matching TRBD1. Germline V lookup: CDR1 SQVTM, CDR2 ANQGSEA. The V and J ends lost 4 bases and 8 bases, in that order; junction bases with no gene match: 3. The CDR3 spans 11 residues. The CDR3 region is CSVVSGGGYTF. CDR3 coding DNA: TGCAGCGTTGTTTCAGGGGGCGGCTACACCTTC.

The rearrangement uses TRBV10-3 and TRBJ2-5, with 8 bases fitting TRBD2. CDR1 is ENHRY and CDR2 is SYGVKD in the germline V gene. Trimming removed 3 bases from V and 5 bases from J; junction bases left unmatched: 5. The CDR3 length is 14 residues. The CDR3 sequence is CAISEGTSAETQYF. The CDR3 DNA follows: TGTGCCATCAGTGAAGGGACTAGTGCGGAGACCCAGTACTTC.

The chain uses TRBV7-9 and TRBJ2-1; 8 bases match TRBD2. The germline CDR1 and CDR2 sequences are SEHNR and FQNEAQ (reference sequence). This CDR3 region has 13 residues. The trim removed 11 bases at V and 4 bases at J, leaving 7 bases unmatched. CDR3 bases: TGTGCCGGCGAGCGGGAGTTGTACAATGAGCAGTTCTTC. Translated: CAGERELYNEQFF.

The chain has TRBV5-4 and TRBJ2-5; maybe TRBD2 (6 bases). V lost 3 bases, J lost 2 bases, and 23 bases lay in between. Germline loops: CDR1 SGHNT, CDR2 YYREEE (reference sequence). This CDR3 spans 18 amino acids. CDR3 protein: CASSSNGPSASAQETQYF. The CDR3 region has the DNA TGTGCCAGCAGCTCCAATGGACCCTCAGCTAGCGCACAAGAGACCCAGTACTTC.

V and J are TRBV5-1 and TRBJ2-2; D perhaps matches TRBD1 (6 bases). Germline V gene lookup returns CDR1 SGHRS and CDR2 YFSETQ. The V and J ends lost 4 bases and 6 bases respectively, with 13 bases between them. CDR3 length: 14 amino acids. CDR3 sequence reads: CASSLPGESGELFF. As DNA, the CDR3 is TGCGCCAGCAGCCTTCCAGGGGAATCCGGGGAGCTGTTTTTT.

This clone is a singleton in its sample. The chain has TRBV9 and TRBJ2-7, with 10 nucleotides matching TRBD2. J gave up 5 bases and V 0 bases, and 2 bases lay outside the gene matches. Germline CDR1 SGDLS, CDR2 YYNGEE. The CDR3 extends over 14 amino acids. This CDR3 reads CASSVDTSGNEQYF. The CDR3 bases are TGTGCCAGCAGCGTAGATACTAGCGGGAACGAGCAGTACTTC.

This clone came up once. The gene calls are TRBV11-2 and TRBJ2-2; TRBD1 matches at 8 bases. V lost 5 bases and J lost 4; bases outside the gene matches: 6. Germline CDR1 and CDR2: SGHAT and FQNNGV. The CDR3 has 15 residues. CDR3 bases: TGTGCCAGCAGCCCCGGGACAGGCTTCACCGGGGAGCTGTTTTTT. Residues: CASSPGTGFTGELFF.

CDR3 sequence reads: CASRQAGGRSTEAFF. The CDR3 DNA reads as TGTGCCAGCAGGCAGGCAGGAGGGCGTAGCACTGAAGCTTTCTTT. The chain recombines TRBV6-1 with TRBJ1-1, with D uncertain. Looked up from germline, CDR1 is MNHNS and CDR2 is SASEGT. CDR3 length equals 15 residues. The V gene lost 6 bases and the J gene lost 4 bases, with 18 bases spanning the gap.

The chain combines TRBV25-1 with TRBJ2-3; 11 bases line up with TRBD1. CDR3 length equals 15 residues. V lost 5 bases and J lost 5; bases outside the gene matches: 6. Germline values: CDR1 MGHDK, CDR2 SYGVNS. As DNA, the CDR3 is TGTGCCAGCAGTCTAATTGGGACAGGGGGAGATACGCAGTATTTT. Its translation is CASSLIGTGGDTQYF.

This chain connects TRBV28 to TRBJ2-1, with 9 bases identical to TRBD2. Germline CDR1 and CDR2: MDHEN and SYDVKM. The CDR3 is 13 residues long. With V trimmed by 8 bases and J by 4 bases, 3 bases remained unmatched. Here the CDR3 DNA reads TGTGCCAGCGAGCTAGCGGGATACAATGAGCAGTTCTTC. Amino acid sequence: CASELAGYNEQFF. Using reference TRBV28 and TRBJ2-1 for the parts outside the CDR3, the full variable domain is DVKVTQSSRYLVKRTGEKVFLECVQDMDHENMFWYRQDPGLGLRLIYFSYDVKMKEKGDIPEGYSVSREKKERFSLILESASTNQTSMYLCASELAGYNEQFFGPGTRLTVL.

This chain joins TRBV10-3 and TRBJ2-2; 9 bases fit TRBD2. Germline trimming cut 3 bases from V and 6 bases from J; bases unmatched to any gene: 17. CDR3 length: 19 residues. CDR1 is ENHRY and CDR2 is SYGVKD in the germline V gene. The CDR3 bases are TGTGCCATCAGTGATCGACCTGGGACTAGCCCCTTTGGAGCCGGGGAGCTGTTTTTT. Encoded protein: CAISDRPGTSPFGAGELFF.

This rearrangement joins TRBV5-4 to TRBJ2-1; D possibly corresponds to TRBD2 (6 bases). The CDR3 is made up of 13 amino acids. The germline V and J ends were trimmed by 4 bases and 13 bases, with 18 bases remaining between them. Germline V CDR1 and CDR2: SGHNT, YYREEE (reference sequence). DNA of the CDR3: TGTGCCAGCAGCCCGGGGGTGCTGGAGTTACAGTTCTTC. Translated, it gives CASSPGVLELQFF.

This clone was found a few times. The V call is TRBV5-8, the J call TRBJ2-1; TRBD1 might be the D (6 bases). The CDR3 sequence is 11 residues long. The V end lost 0 bases, the J end lost 15 bases, and 10 bases lay between the germline ends. The V gene's germline CDR1 is SGHTS and CDR2 YDEGEE. CDR3 residues: CASSLAGVPFF. The CDR3 bases are TGTGCCAGCAGCTTGGCAGGGGTTCCGTTCTTC.

The V call is TRBV28, the J call TRBJ2-5; TRBD2 matches 14 bases. The germline V gene has CDR1 MDHEN and CDR2 SYDVKM. CDR3 length: 16 amino acids. V lost 5 bases, J lost 7 bases, and 9 bases stayed unmatched. CDR3 sequence: CASSHRLAGGGRTQYF. CDR3 DNA sequence: TGTGCCAGCAGTCACAGACTAGCGGGAGGGGGCAGGACCCAGTACTTC.

V is TRBV5-1 and J is TRBJ1-1; perhaps TRBD1 as D (5 bases). CDR3 length equals 14 residues. CDR1 is SGHRS, CDR2 YFSETQ, per germline. V dropped 0 bases and J dropped 1 base, with 7 bases sitting between them. CDR3 amino acids: CASSLDGANTEAFF. The CDR3 DNA reads TGCGCCAGCAGCTTGGATGGGGCGAACACTGAAGCTTTCTTT. Full variable domain (outside the CDR3, taken from reference TRBV5-1 and TRBJ1-1): KAGVTQTPRYLIKTRGQQVTLSCSPISGHRSVSWYQQTPGQGLQFLFEYFSETQRNKGNFPGRFSGRQFSNSRSEMNVSTLELGDSALYLCASSLDGANTEAFFGQGTRLTVV.